Listed below are T cell receptor beta chains from one sample, sequenced in a study of graft-versus-host responses after intestinal transplantation. Their cognate antigens are unknown. Profiling relied on immunoSEQ multiplex PCR, and the TCRdb table lists in-frame clones only, not all of them. Here the sample spans 80,000 to 100,000 clones, approximately 90% being singletons. The sequencing used unstimulated CD4+ T cells sorted from spleen or lymph node cells, collected before intestinal transplant. These receptors were taken from a human donor who received an intestinal transplant. Both conserved end residues are part of each CDR3. The D gene is left open where the match is weak. Part of the rows lack a size; the others show once, few, many or a class for expanded clones.

>.|TRBJ2-3|TRBD2|TRBV30
CAWTELAGVSDTQYF
TGTGCCTGGACTGAGCTAGCGGGAGTCTCCGATACGCAGTATTTT
>.|TRBJ1-1|.|TRBV9
CASSVQDMNTEAFF
TGTGCCAGCAGCGTACAGGACATGAACACTGAAGCTTTCTTT
>.|TRBJ2-7|.|TRBV18
CASSPVSSSYEQYF
TGTGCCAGCTCACCGGTCTCTAGCTCCTACGAGCAGTACTTC
>.|TRBJ2-7|.|TRBV15
CATSRVRVSHEQYF
TGTGCCACCAGCAGAGTTCGGGTCTCCCACGAGCAGTACTTC
>.|TRBJ1-5|.|TRBV21-1
CAPGQAYSNQPQHF
TGTGCCCCGGGACAGGCGTATAGCAATCAGCCCCAGCATTTT
>.|TRBJ2-1|.|TRBV9
CASSETSGYNEQFF
TGTGCCAGCAGCGAGACCTCGGGGTACAATGAGCAGTTCTTC
>.|TRBJ2-7|TRBD2|TRBV11-2
CASSSPWAGGREQYF
TGTGCCAGCAGCTCACCATGGGCGGGAGGACGGGAGCAGTACTTC
>.|TRBJ1-5|.|TRBV5-6
CASSYGSNQPQHF
TGTGCCAGCAGTTACGGTAGCAATCAGCCCCAGCATTTT
>.|TRBJ2-7|.|TRBV29-1
CSVEVRRSRSYEQYF
TGCAGCGTTGAAGTTAGGCGGTCCCGCTCCTACGAGCAGTACTTC
>.|TRBJ1-2|.|TRBV18
CASSPARVEFGGYTF
TGTGCCAGCTCACCAGCCAGGGTGGAATTCGGTGGCTACACCTTC
>.|TRBJ2-1|.|TRBV10-1
CASSPSRYNEQFF
TGCGCCAGCAGCCCTAGCAGATACAATGAGCAGTTCTTC
>.|TRBJ2-7|.|TRBV5-1
CASSAGLTSEQYF
TGCGCCAGCAGCGCGGGTCTTACTAGCGAGCAGTACTTC
>.|TRBJ1-5|.|TRBV5-1
CASSLGTIGNQPQHF
TGCGCCAGCAGCTTGGGGACAATTGGCAATCAGCCCCAGCATTTT
>.|TRBJ1-2|.|TRBV7-9
CASSLDTGGKGYGYTF
TGTGCCAGCAGCTTGGATACCGGGGGGAAGGGCTATGGCTACACCTTC
>once|TRBJ2-1|.|TRBV5-5
CASRAPGSSYNEQFF
TGTGCCAGCAGGGCGCCCGGGAGCTCCTACAATGAGCAGTTCTTC
>.|TRBJ1-2|TRBD1|TRBV7-9
CASSPDRVSGDTF
TGTGCCAGCAGTCCGGACAGGGTTAGTGGCGACACCTTC
>.|TRBJ2-7|TRBD1|TRBV30
CALETGATYEQYF
TGTGCCTTAGAGACAGGGGCTACCTACGAGCAGTACTTC
>.|TRBJ1-3|.|TRBV5-4
CASSLYSSGNTIYF
TGTGCCAGCAGCTTGTACAGCTCTGGAAACACCATATATTTT
>.|TRBJ1-1|TRBD1|TRBV4-2
CASSQEQGANEAFF
TGTGCCAGCAGCCAGGAACAGGGGGCTAATGAAGCTTTCTTT
>.|TRBJ2-7|TRBD2|TRBV11-2
CASSLVAWGGKYF
TGTGCCAGCAGCTTAGTGGCCTGGGGGGGAAAGTACTTC
>.|TRBJ1-2|TRBD1|TRBV27
CASSSLPGQRASYGYTF
TGTGCCAGCTCAAGCTTACCGGGACAGAGAGCCTCCTATGGCTACACCTTC
>once|TRBJ1-2|TRBD1|TRBV19
CASSSPETGWHGYTF
TGTGCCAGTAGTTCCCCTGAGACAGGGTGGCACGGCTACACCTTC
>once|TRBJ2-5|.|TRBV11-2
CASSLMRGGTQYF
TGTGCCAGCAGCTTGATGAGGGGAGGGACCCAGTACTTC
>.|TRBJ2-3|.|TRBV7-2
CASSLVGVGTDTQYF
TGTGCCAGCAGCTTAGTGGGAGTTGGCACAGATACGCAGTATTTT
>.|TRBJ2-3|.|TRBV5-1
CASNPGELDTQYF
TGCGCCAGCAACCCCGGGGAATTAGATACGCAGTATTTT
>.|TRBJ1-1|.|TRBV7-3
CASSQGRDTEAFF
TGTGCCAGCAGCCAGGGGAGGGACACTGAAGCTTTCTTT
>.|TRBJ1-1|TRBD1|TRBV7-2
CASSPPGGQGSAFF
TGTGCCAGCAGCCCGCCAGGGGGACAGGGTAGCGCTTTCTTT
>.|TRBJ2-7|TRBD2|TRBV5-1
CASSSSGMGEQYF
TGCGCCAGCAGCTCTAGCGGGATGGGTGAGCAGTACTTC
>.|TRBJ2-1|.|TRBV7-9
CATRRGLIDEQFF
TGTGCCACCCGCCGGGGATTGATAGATGAGCAGTTCTTC
>.|TRBJ1-2|.|TRBV29-1
CSVVWGGAGLYGYTF
TGCAGCGTTGTTTGGGGGGGCGCGGGTCTCTATGGCTACACCTTC
>.|TRBJ2-5|.|TRBV27
CASSFYASEKGEETQYF
TGTGCCAGCAGTTTCTACGCCTCGGAGAAGGGGGAAGAGACCCAGTACTTC
>.|TRBJ1-1|.|TRBV7-8
CASSLAIRGTEAFF
TGTGCCAGCAGCTTAGCCATCCGGGGCACTGAAGCTTTCTTT
>once|TRBJ2-1|TRBD2|TRBV5-1
CASSLLTSLNYNEQFF
TGCGCCAGCAGCTTATTGACTAGCCTGAACTACAATGAGCAGTTCTTC
>.|TRBJ2-1|.|TRBV6-5
CASRQPGTLNEQFF
TGTGCCAGCAGGCAGCCCGGGACTCTCAATGAGCAGTTCTTC
>.|TRBJ2-2|.|TRBV7-8
CASSFRKRDTNTGELFF
TGTGCCAGCAGCTTCAGGAAGAGGGACACGAACACCGGGGAGCTGTTTTTT
>.|TRBJ1-5|TRBD1|TRBV7-8
CASSSSGGWSNQPQHF
TGTGCCAGCAGCTCCTCAGGGGGTTGGAGCAATCAGCCCCAGCATTTT
>.|TRBJ2-1|TRBD2|TRBV19
CASINLAGGYNEQFF
TGTGCCAGTATCAACCTAGCGGGGGGGTACAATGAGCAGTTCTTC
>.|TRBJ1-2|.|TRBV28
CASSPPDTNYGYTF
TGTGCCAGCAGTCCCCCAGACACTAACTATGGCTACACCTTC
>medium-sized|TRBJ1-2|.|TRBV6-1
CASSEAGTNYGYTF
TGTGCCAGCAGTGAAGCCGGGACAAACTATGGCTACACCTTC
>.|TRBJ1-1|.|TRBV5-6
CASSLVSGSEAFF
TGTGCCAGCAGCTTGGTGTCAGGATCCGAAGCTTTCTTT
>.|TRBJ1-5|.|TRBV6-5
CASSYDRSNQPQHF
TGTGCCAGCAGTTACGACAGGAGCAATCAGCCCCAGCATTTT
>.|TRBJ2-3|.|TRBV29-1
CSVSVTDTQYF
TGCAGCGTTTCTGTAACAGATACGCAGTATTTT
>.|TRBJ2-1|TRBD2|TRBV5-1
CASSFPRGGGNEQFF
TGCGCCAGCAGCTTCCCGCGGGGGGGCGGCAATGAGCAGTTCTTC
>.|TRBJ2-5|.|TRBV6-1
CASSEMAGGETQYF
TGTGCCAGCAGTGAAATGGCAGGAGGAGAGACCCAGTACTTC
>once|TRBJ1-6|.|TRBV2
CASSERAGSYNSPLHF
TGTGCCAGCAGTGAAAGGGCGGGCTCCTATAATTCACCCCTCCACTTT
>.|TRBJ1-2|.|TRBV5-6
CAGSFGGSNGYTF
TGTGCCGGCAGCTTCGGGGGGTCTAATGGCTACACCTTC
>.|TRBJ2-5|.|TRBV7-9
CASSLDGSTQYF
TGTGCCAGCAGCTTAGACGGTTCGACCCAGTACTTC
>.|TRBJ1-1|TRBD1|TRBV7-8
CASSLDRGREAFF
TGTGCCAGCAGCTTGGACAGGGGGCGCGAAGCTTTCTTT
>.|TRBJ1-3|.|TRBV7-9
CASSLFLSGNTIYF
TGTGCCAGCAGCTTGTTCCTCTCTGGAAACACCATATATTTT
>.|TRBJ1-1|.|TRBV9
CASSAGQLYTEAFF
TGTGCCAGCAGCGCAGGACAGCTATACACTGAAGCTTTCTTT
>.|TRBJ2-7|TRBD2|TRBV19
CASSIRGTSGAEQYF
TGTGCCAGTAGTATACGAGGGACTAGCGGGGCCGAGCAGTACTTC
>.|TRBJ2-7|TRBD1|TRBV18
CASSRGQIYEQYF
TGTGCCAGCTCTAGGGGACAGATCTACGAGCAGTACTTC
>.|TRBJ1-1|.|TRBV29-1
CSGGQHLLMNTEAFF
TGCAGCGGAGGACAGCATCTCCTGATGAACACTGAAGCTTTCTTT
>.|TRBJ2-3|.|TRBV30
CAWRQDTQYF
TGTGCCTGGAGACAGGATACGCAGTATTTT
>.|TRBJ2-5|.|TRBV6-1
CASRRGRMETQYF
TGTGCCAGCCGACGGGGTCGGATGGAGACCCAGTACTTC
>.|TRBJ2-3|.|TRBV15
CATSRDGQSHTDTQYF
TGTGCCACCAGCAGAGATGGACAGTCCCACACAGATACGCAGTATTTT
>.|TRBJ2-1|TRBD1|TRBV7-6
CASLKGTGPNNEQFF
TGTGCCAGCCTGAAGGGGACAGGTCCTAACAATGAGCAGTTCTTC
>.|TRBJ2-5|TRBD2|TRBV27
CASTSGSAGETQYF
TGTGCCAGCACGAGCGGGAGCGCTGGAGAGACCCAGTACTTC
>.|TRBJ1-1|TRBD1|TRBV5-1
CASNPTGPYTEAFF
TGCGCCAGCAACCCGACAGGGCCCTACACTGAAGCTTTCTTT
>.|TRBJ2-3|TRBD2|TRBV7-3
CASSRDTGLAPDTQYF
TGTGCCAGCAGCCGAGATACGGGACTAGCGCCAGATACGCAGTATTTT